The 27 T cell receptor beta chains given below trace back to one sample, sequenced in a study of cytomegalovirus exposure and HLA in healthy donors. PCR amplification relied on 60 Vbeta primers (plus 13 Jbeta primers). The table came from immunoSEQ multiplex PCR; TCRdb's copy has only in-frame clones and leaves some out. The sample contains more than 75,000 clones, roughly 79% of which appear only once. The sample consisted of PBMCs. The receptors originated from a woman between 40 and 55 years old in good health and CMV-seronegative.

The chain carries TRBV7-9 and TRBJ1-4, with 7 bases identical to TRBD1. CDR3 size: 14 residues. Germline V gene lookup returns CDR1 SEHNR and CDR2 FQNEAQ (reference sequence). Germline trimming cut 5 bases from V and 4 bases from J; bases unmatched to any gene: 4. As DNA, the CDR3 is TGTGCCAGCAGCCGACAGGGCAATAATGAAAAACTGTTTTTT. Residues: CASSRQGNNEKLFF. The variable domain in full, with the rest retrieved from reference TRBV7-9 and TRBJ1-4, is DTGVSQNPRHKITKRGQNVTFRCDPISEHNRLYWYRQTLGQGPEFLTYFQNEAQLEKSRLLSDRFSAERPKGSFSTLEIQRTEQGDSAMYLCASSRQGNNEKLFFGSGTQLSVL.

This clone was observed a handful of times. CDR3 sequence: CASSIAETQYF. The CDR3 DNA reads as TGTGCCAGTAGTATAGCTGAGACCCAGTACTTC. The chain employs TRBV19 and TRBJ2-5, with D unclear. Deletions cut 1 base from V and 5 bases from J, with 2 bases between. The germline V gene has CDR1 LNHDA and CDR2 SQIVND (reference sequence). The length of the CDR3 is 11 residues.

The chain employs TRBV10-3 and TRBJ1-2; D is uncertain. The germline V gene encodes CDR1 ENHRY and CDR2 SYGVKD. The V gene lost 3 bases and the J gene lost 4 bases, with 12 bases spanning the gap. This CDR3 spans 14 amino acids. The CDR3 is CAISDGLGAYGYTF. CDR3 nucleotide sequence: TGTGCCATCAGTGATGGGCTGGGTGCCTATGGCTACACCTTC.

This chain connects TRBV5-1 to TRBJ1-2, with a tentative D call TRBD1 (6 bases). V was trimmed by 1 base and J by 8 bases, leaving 21 bases between them. In germline, CDR1 is SGHRS, CDR2 YFSETQ. The CDR3 has 16 residues. The CDR3, as DNA: TGCGCCAGCAGCTTGTTTGGGGACACTAACAAGAACGGCTACACCTTC. This gives the protein CASSLFGDTNKNGYTF. The entire variable domain, with the rest obtained from reference TRBV5-1 and TRBJ1-2, is as follows: KAGVTQTPRYLIKTRGQQVTLSCSPISGHRSVSWYQQTPGQGLQFLFEYFSETQRNKGNFPGRFSGRQFSNSRSEMNVSTLELGDSALYLCASSLFGDTNKNGYTFGSGTRLTVV.

The chain links TRBV2 to TRBJ2-7, with D perhaps TRBD2 (5 bases). This CDR3 is 14 amino acids long. Trimming shortened V by 6 bases and J by 7 bases, and 19 bases separated the two germline ends. The V gene's germline CDR1 is SNHLY and CDR2 FYNNEI. The CDR3 region is CASRPIPPRGEQYF. The DNA for the CDR3 is TGTGCCAGCAGACCCATCCCCCCTCGGGGAGAGCAGTACTTC.

The chain employs TRBV6-1 and TRBJ1-1; weak D call: TRBD1 (6 bases). Germline V lookup: CDR1 MNHNS, CDR2 SASEGT. V dropped 8 bases and J dropped 9 bases, with 22 bases sitting between them. There are 14 residues in the CDR3. The CDR3 nucleotides are TGTGCCAGCGGGACACAGGGAGCCGGCCTAAAAGCTTTCTTT. Its translation: CASGTQGAGLKAFF.

The rearrangement uses TRBV6-5 and TRBJ1-1; a weak D match, TRBD1 (5 bases). Germline values: CDR1 MNHEY, CDR2 SVGAGI. Trimming stripped 2 bases from V and 5 bases from J, with 9 bases between. The CDR3 totals 13 residues. The CDR3 reads CASSYNGGTEAFF. The DNA for the CDR3 is TGTGCCAGCAGTTACAACGGGGGTACTGAAGCTTTCTTT.

This clone was picked up one time. This chain's CDR3 is CASSGQGAQETQYF. The CDR3 DNA sequence: TGTGCCAGCAGCGGACAGGGGGCCCAGGAGACCCAGTACTTC. The rearrangement uses TRBV5-4 and TRBJ2-5; TRBD1 aligns across 11 bases. The V gene end was trimmed by 4 bases and the J gene end by 5 bases; junction bases not matched to a gene: 4. The CDR3 length is 14 residues. From germline, CDR1 is SGHNT and CDR2 YYREEE (reference sequence).

The chain combines TRBV5-4 with TRBJ1-2; 8 positions match TRBD1. The trim removed 3 bases at V and 4 bases at J, leaving 5 bases unmatched. The CDR3 has 14 residues. The germline V gene has CDR1 SGHNT and CDR2 YYREEE (reference sequence). CDR3 amino acids: CASSSDRDPYGYTF. DNA of the CDR3: TGTGCCAGCAGCTCGGACAGGGACCCCTATGGCTACACCTTC.

This clone has more than one count but fewer than ten. The gene calls are TRBV27 and TRBJ2-6; a weak D match, TRBD1 (5 bases). This CDR3 is built from 18 residues. Germline CDR1 MNHEY, CDR2 SMNVEV (reference sequence). Trimming left V 8 bases short and J 0 bases short, with 20 bases between. The CDR3 DNA reads TGTGCCAGCCGTAACCTTGCGGCAGGGCTCTCTGGGGCCAACGTCCTGACTTTC. This encodes CASRNLAAGLSGANVLTF.

The chain couples TRBV5-1 to TRBJ2-7, with 8 bases identical to TRBD2. The CDR3 is made up of 15 amino acids. V shed 3 bases, J shed 4 bases, and the junction held 9 bases outside the gene matches. CDR1 and CDR2 (germline): SGHRS, YFSETQ. The CDR3 sequence: CASSSFSGVEYEQYF. For the CDR3, the DNA is TGCGCCAGCAGCTCGTTTAGCGGGGTGGAGTACGAGCAGTACTTC.

V and J are TRBV4-1 and TRBJ1-2, with D perhaps TRBD1 (6 bases). Germline assignment: CDR1 MGHRA and CDR2 YSYEKL. The V end lost 1 base, the J end lost 4 bases, and 7 bases lay between the germline ends. This CDR3 is 13 amino acids long. CDR3 region: CASSQGDTYGYTF. In DNA form, the CDR3 reads TGCGCCAGCAGCCAAGGGGACACCTATGGCTACACCTTC.

The rearrangement joins TRBV6-5 to TRBJ2-5; 9 bases map to TRBD1. This CDR3 is 14 amino acids long. The V and J ends lost 0 bases and 5 bases, in that order; junction bases with no gene match: 1. The V gene's germline CDR1 is MNHEY and CDR2 SVGAGI. The CDR3 is CASSYSDRGETQYF. In DNA, the CDR3 is TGTGCCAGCAGTTACTCCGACAGGGGGGAGACCCAGTACTTC.

The chain joins TRBV27 to TRBJ2-7; tentatively, D is TRBD2 (6 bases). Germline CDR1 MNHEY, CDR2 SMNVEV (reference sequence). V was shortened by 3 bases and J by 12 bases, with 12 bases between the two germline ends. The CDR3 extends over 11 amino acids. Written as DNA, the CDR3 is TGTGCCAGCAGTTTTGGGGCGGGGTTGTACTTC. Protein product: CASSFGAGLYF.

This clone was observed a handful of times. The CDR3 loop is CASTLGHSNTGELFF. The CDR3 region has the DNA TGCGCCAGCACCCTGGGACACTCGAACACCGGGGAGCTGTTTTTT. The genes are TRBV4-1 and TRBJ2-2; maybe TRBD1 (6 bases). The CDR3 is 15 amino acids. Trimming took 7 bases from V and 0 from J, leaving 12 bases between them. CDR1 is MGHRA and CDR2 is YSYEKL in the germline V gene.

The chain uses TRBV7-6 and TRBJ2-7; 8 bases are a match to TRBD2. The length of the CDR3 is 14 residues. After removal of 3 bases from V and 4 bases from J, the junction contained 5 bases not matched to a gene. CDR1 SGHVS and CDR2 FNYEAQ come from the germline V gene. DNA for the CDR3: TGTGCCAGCAGCTTGGGACTAGGGAGTTACGAGCAGTACTTC. This sequence encodes CASSLGLGSYEQYF.

The chain uses TRBV5-6 and TRBJ2-1, with 11 bases lining up with TRBD1. The CDR3 sequence is 15 residues long. With V trimmed by 4 bases and J by 3 bases, 3 bases remained unmatched. Germline CDR1 reads SGHDT; CDR2 reads YYEEEE. The CDR3 here is CASSGDRGGYNEQFF. The CDR3 coding sequence is TGTGCCAGCAGCGGGGACAGGGGGGGCTACAATGAGCAGTTCTTC.

The V gene is TRBV12-5, the J gene TRBJ1-1; D gene unclear. CDR1 and CDR2 (germline): LGHNT, FRNRAP. With 0 bases removed from V and 8 bases from J, the gap between germline ends came to 16 bases. CDR3 size: 15 residues. CDR3 DNA: TGTGCTAGTGGTTTGGTGGTCCGGCGTAGCTGGGAAGCTTTCTTT. The encoded protein is CASGLVVRRSWEAFF. Filled out from reference TRBV12-5 and TRBJ1-1, the complete variable domain reads DARVTQTPRHKVTEMGQEVTMRCQPILGHNTVFWYRQTMMQGLELLAYFRNRAPLDDSGMPKDRFSAEMPDATLATLKIQPSEPRDSAVYFCASGLVVRRSWEAFFGQGTRLTVV.

The chain carries TRBV18 and TRBJ1-4, with D possibly TRBD1 on 6 matching bases. Trimming left V 5 bases short and J 5 bases short, with 12 bases between. Germline V gene lookup returns CDR1 KGHSH and CDR2 LQKENI. The length of the CDR3 is 14 residues. In DNA, the CDR3 is TGTGCCAGCTCAGCCGGGACACAAAATGAAAAACTGTTTTTT. It specifies CASSAGTQNEKLFF.

The chain has TRBV7-3 and TRBJ2-3; a possible D gene is TRBD1 (6 bases). This CDR3 spans 13 amino acids. Looked up from germline, CDR1 is SGHTA and CDR2 is FQGTGA. Trimming took 5 bases from V and 6 from J, leaving 12 bases between them. The CDR3 DNA is TGTGCCAGCAGCGGGGGCCGCCCCGATACGCAGTATTTT. This gives the protein CASSGGRPDTQYF.

This clone was seen just once. The genes are TRBV6-1 and TRBJ1-2, with 7 bases fitting TRBD1. The CDR3 totals 15 residues. Germline V gene data show CDR1 as MNHNS and CDR2 as SASEGT. Losses at the gene ends were 7 bases for V and 3 bases for J; bases not matched to a gene: 11. CDR3 DNA sequence: TGTGCCAGCACCCAAGGGACAGTTGGCGACTATGGCTACACCTTC. It specifies CASTQGTVGDYGYTF.

This chain links TRBV5-3 with TRBJ1-5; the D gene is possibly TRBD1 (5 bases). TRBV5-3 is an ORF; its function is uncertain. The V end was cut by 4 bases, the J end by 9 bases, with 20 bases between. CDR3 length equals 15 residues. In nucleotides, the CDR3 is TGTGCCAGAAGCCCGGACAAACGTTTCGGTCGGCCCCAGCATTTT. Translating gives CARSPDKRFGRPQHF.

The V gene is TRBV28, the J gene TRBJ1-5, with D possibly TRBD1 on 6 matching bases. CDR3 size: 16 residues. V gave up 1 base and J gave up 0 bases, with 10 bases separating them. CDR1 is MDHEN and CDR2 is SYDVKM in the germline V gene. The CDR3 is CASSLFGTLSNQPQHF. DNA of the CDR3: TGTGCCAGCAGTTTATTCGGGACACTTAGCAATCAGCCCCAGCATTTT.

This clone occurred many times. The chain combines TRBV5-1 with TRBJ2-7, with D perhaps TRBD2 (5 bases). V was cut by 0 bases and J by 5 bases, with 9 bases left in between. This CDR3 is 13 amino acids long. The germline V gene encodes CDR1 SGHRS and CDR2 YFSETQ. The CDR3 protein is CASSLAGVHEQYF. CDR3 nucleotide sequence: TGCGCCAGCAGCTTGGCCGGGGTACACGAGCAGTACTTC.

The table lists this clone with a count of one. The chain employs TRBV7-9 and TRBJ1-1; TRBD1 aligns across 8 bases. Unmatched junction bases numbered 10, after V lost 4 bases and J lost 0 bases. The CDR3 loop spans 17 amino acids. Germline assignment: CDR1 SEHNR and CDR2 FQNEAQ (reference sequence). The CDR3 sequence: CASSSWTGRTLNTEAFF. CDR3 in DNA: TGTGCCAGCAGCTCCTGGACAGGGAGGACCCTGAACACTGAAGCTTTCTTT.

V is TRBV7-2 and J is TRBJ1-3; no clear D gene. This CDR3 spans 13 amino acids. Trimming left V 5 bases short and J 4 bases short, with 9 bases between. Germline values: CDR1 SGHTA, CDR2 FQGNSA. Written as DNA, the CDR3 is TGTGCCAGCAGCCCGGTGATGGGAAACACCATATATTTT. Residues: CASSPVMGNTIYF.

This chain links TRBV6-1 with TRBJ1-1, with a weak D call TRBD1 (5 bases). Germline V gives CDR1 MNHNS, CDR2 SASEGT. The CDR3 runs 11 residues. V lost 8 bases, J lost 12 bases, and 16 bases lay in between. For the CDR3, the DNA is TGTGCCAGCCGATTGGACACAACGCCTTTCTTT. Amino acid sequence: CASRLDTTPFF.